These T cell receptor beta chains were read from a single sample in a study of control samples from healthy donors and cancer patients. Profiling relied on immunoSEQ multiplex PCR, and the TCRdb table lists in-frame clones only, not all of them. The sample includes about 180,000 clones, over 85% seen only once; the top ten take 1.1% to 1.5%. The sequenced sample consisted of blood. These receptors were taken from a man aged 30 to 39 in good health. The CDR3 runs from the conserved cysteine through the conserved F or W. The order of the fields is V gene, D gene, clone size, J gene, CDR3 protein, CDR3 DNA. D genes are given only for firm matches. Expanded clones are given a class, and other clones once, few, many or no size at all.

TRBV3-1/TRBV3-2	NA	NA	TRBJ2-3	CASSLPGNTQYF	TGTGCCAGCAGCCTTCCGGGGAATACGCAGTATTTT
TRBV4-2	TRBD2	NA	TRBJ2-1	CASSQGLAEVYNEQFF	TGTGCCAGCAGCCAAGGACTAGCGGAGGTTTACAATGAGCAGTTCTTC
TRBV3-1/TRBV3-2	NA	NA	TRBJ2-4	CASAGTDPPGNIQYF	TGTGCCAGCGCCGGGACCGATCCGCCAGGGAACATTCAGTACTTC
TRBV18	NA	NA	TRBJ1-3	CASSGINGNTIYF	TGTGCCAGCTCAGGGATTAATGGAAACACCATATATTTT
TRBV4-1	NA	NA	TRBJ2-5	CASSQVYSFQETQYF	TGCGCCAGCAGCCAAGTTTATAGTTTTCAAGAGACCCAGTACTTC
TRBV6-1	NA	NA	TRBJ1-5	CASSEEWGYSNQPQHF	TGTGCCAGCAGTGAAGAATGGGGATATAGCAATCAGCCCCAGCATTTT
TRBV29-1	TRBD1	NA	TRBJ2-5	CSSPGQGVAETQYF	TGCAGCTCCCCGGGACAGGGGGTGGCAGAGACCCAGTACTTC
TRBV19	NA	NA	TRBJ2-2	CASSTPLGPSNTGELFF	TGTGCCAGTAGTACCCCGCTGGGACCATCGAACACCGGGGAGCTGTTTTTT
TRBV10-3	NA	NA	TRBJ1-1	CAISGRGGTMNTEAFF	TGTGCCATCAGTGGCCGGGGGGGCACAATGAACACTGAAGCTTTCTTT
TRBV10-3	NA	NA	TRBJ2-7	CAISGTVYEQYF	TGTGCCATCAGTGGGACAGTTTACGAGCAGTACTTC
TRBV18	NA	NA	TRBJ1-2	CASSPGQGNGYTF	TGTGCCAGCTCACCAGGGCAGGGAAATGGCTACACCTTC
TRBV18	NA	NA	TRBJ2-7	CASSPIRGYEQYF	TGTGCCAGCTCACCAATCCGGGGCTACGAGCAGTACTTC
TRBV5-1	TRBD1	NA	TRBJ1-2	CASSTGQGRNYGYTF	TGCGCCAGCAGCACCGGACAGGGGCGAAACTATGGCTACACCTTC
TRBV6-6	NA	NA	TRBJ2-7	CASSYSQGIYEQYF	TGTGCCAGCAGTTACTCCCAGGGTATCTACGAGCAGTACTTC
TRBV9	TRBD2	NA	TRBJ2-3	CASSSRTSGRSADTQYF	TGTGCCAGCAGCTCCCGGACTAGCGGGAGGAGTGCAGATACGCAGTATTTT
TRBV1	NA	once	TRBJ2-1	CTLGGQGARNEQFF	TGCACCCTCGGGGGACAGGGGGCCCGCAATGAGCAGTTCTTC
TRBV27	NA	NA	TRBJ1-5	CASSTRPGGDQPQHF	TGTGCCAGCAGTACACGCCCGGGGGGGGATCAGCCCCAGCATTTT
TRBV20-1	TRBD2	NA	TRBJ2-5	CSASRDAGGLQETQYF	TGCAGTGCTAGTCGTGACGCGGGGGGGCTACAAGAGACCCAGTACTTC
TRBV7-9	NA	NA	TRBJ2-7	CASSSRDFSSYEQYF	TGTGCCAGCAGCTCCCGGGACTTTAGCTCCTACGAGCAGTACTTC
TRBV30	TRBD1	NA	TRBJ1-5	CAWSRDRGGKVSNQPQHF	TGTGCCTGGAGTCGGGACAGGGGGGGAAAGGTGAGCAATCAGCCCCAGCATTTT
TRBV3-1/TRBV3-2	TRBD2	NA	TRBJ2-2	CASSPGTSGGTNTGELFF	TGTGCCAGCAGCCCTGGGACTAGCGGGGGGACGAACACCGGGGAGCTGTTTTTT
TRBV24-1	NA	NA	TRBJ2-5	CATSDFKGGQETQYF	TGTGCCACCAGTGATTTTAAGGGGGGCCAAGAGACCCAGTACTTC
TRBV27	NA	NA	TRBJ2-2	CASSLERQTGELFF	TGTGCCAGCAGTTTGGAGCGGCAGACCGGGGAGCTGTTTTTT
TRBV6-6	NA	NA	TRBJ1-1	CASSLGGPVVPEAFF	TGTGCCAGCAGTTTGGGCGGCCCGGTGGTCCCTGAAGCTTTCTTT
TRBV19	NA	NA	TRBJ1-1	CASSIGAGGQTEAFF	TGTGCCAGTAGTATAGGGGCCGGGGGCCAGACTGAAGCTTTCTTT
TRBV30	TRBD2	NA	TRBJ2-1	CAWSVGTSGGSGVF	TGTGCCTGGAGTGTAGGGACTAGCGGGGGGTCCGGGGTCTTC
TRBV5-6	NA	once	TRBJ2-5	CASSGGLFGETQYF	TGTGCCAGCAGCGGCGGGCTCTTCGGGGAGACCCAGTACTTC
TRBV14	TRBD1	NA	TRBJ2-7	CASSQKRQGVSEQYF	TGTGCCAGCAGCCAGAAGAGACAGGGAGTCAGCGAGCAGTACTTC
TRBV11-2	NA	NA	TRBJ2-7	CASFGVLGGSYEQYF	TGTGCCAGCTTTGGGGTCCTAGGGGGTTCCTACGAGCAGTACTTC
TRBV5-1	NA	NA	TRBJ2-7	CASSLDRSYEQYF	TGCGCCAGCAGCCTCGACAGGTCCTACGAGCAGTACTTC
TRBV6-1	NA	once	TRBJ1-1	CASSEGEGVWGVTEAFF	TGTGCCAGCAGTGAAGGCGAAGGTGTTTGGGGTGTCACTGAAGCTTTCTTT
TRBV7-9	NA	once	TRBJ2-7	CASIPRDASSYEQYF	TGTGCCAGCATCCCCCGGGACGCAAGCTCCTACGAGCAGTACTTC
TRBV19	TRBD1	NA	TRBJ1-1	CASSHDRGPNTEAFF	TGTGCCAGTAGTCACGACAGGGGGCCCAACACTGAAGCTTTCTTT
TRBV5-1	NA	NA	TRBJ1-5	CASSLTGNSNQPQHF	TGCGCCAGCAGCTTGACCGGTAATAGCAATCAGCCCCAGCATTTT
TRBV28	NA	NA	TRBJ1-6	CASSLVRWGPLHF	TGTGCCAGCAGTTTGGTTAGATGGGGTCCCCTCCACTTT
TRBV19	NA	NA	TRBJ2-2	CASSYGRLNGELFF	TGTGCCAGTAGTTACGGTAGATTGAACGGGGAGCTGTTTTTT
TRBV6-6	TRBD2	NA	TRBJ2-7	CASSPLREGLYEQYF	TGTGCCAGCAGTCCTTTGCGGGAGGGCCTGTACGAGCAGTACTTC
TRBV9	TRBD1	once	TRBJ2-7	CASSPRTGTYEQYF	TGTGCCAGCAGCCCTCGGACAGGCACCTACGAGCAGTACTTC
TRBV3-1/TRBV3-2	TRBD2	NA	TRBJ2-1	CASSLSQGLATHNEQFF	TGTGCCAGCAGTTTAAGCCAGGGACTAGCGACCCACAATGAGCAGTTCTTC
TRBV19	NA	NA	TRBJ1-1	CASSIGGRGNTEAFF	TGTGCCAGTAGTATAGGAGGCAGGGGGAACACTGAAGCTTTCTTT
TRBV6-5	NA	NA	TRBJ1-1	CASRGGNTEAFF	TGTGCCAGCAGAGGGGGGAACACTGAAGCTTTCTTT
TRBV27	NA	NA	TRBJ1-5	CASSPLGGNQPQHF	TGTGCCAGCAGTCCCCTGGGGGGCAATCAGCCCCAGCATTTT
TRBV6-5	NA	NA	TRBJ2-2	CASSYSGPPGELFF	TGTGCCAGCAGTTACTCGGGCCCCCCCGGGGAGCTGTTTTTT
TRBV2	NA	NA	TRBJ1-2	CASRATVSLNYGYTF	TGTGCCAGCAGGGCTACAGTATCTCTCAACTATGGCTACACCTTC
TRBV20-1	TRBD1	NA	TRBJ2-2	CSASQTGHTGELFF	TGCAGTGCTAGTCAGACAGGGCACACCGGGGAGCTGTTTTTT
TRBV10-3	TRBD2	NA	TRBJ2-7	CAISAGLAGGLYEQYF	TGTGCCATCAGTGCAGGACTAGCGGGAGGATTATACGAGCAGTACTTC
TRBV18	NA	NA	TRBJ2-1	CASSPKDEQFF	TGTGCCAGCTCACCGAAGGACGAGCAGTTCTTC
TRBV19	NA	NA	TRBJ1-6	CASSSRTADSPLHF	TGTGCCAGTAGTAGCCGGACAGCCGATTCACCCCTCCACTTT
TRBV5-1	NA	NA	TRBJ2-3	CASSPGQTSADTQYF	TGCGCCAGCAGCCCCGGACAGACATCCGCAGATACGCAGTATTTT
TRBV6-2/TRBV6-3	NA	NA	TRBJ1-5	CASSLGGAGNQPQHF	TGTGCCAGCAGTTTAGGGGGGGCCGGCAATCAGCCCCAGCATTTT
TRBV7-2	NA	NA	TRBJ1-6	CASSLDSSYNSPLHF	TGTGCCAGCAGCTTAGACAGCTCCTATAATTCACCCCTCCACTTT
TRBV20-1	TRBD2	NA	TRBJ2-1	CSASGSGGTYSYNEQFF	TGCAGTGCCAGTGGTAGCGGGGGGACCTACTCCTACAATGAGCAGTTCTTC
TRBV19	NA	NA	TRBJ1-1	CASSITAGGTEAFF	TGTGCCAGTAGTATAACTGCCGGGGGCACTGAAGCTTTCTTT